One T cell receptor beta chain is described in this entry. The data were taken from a study of blood T cells in healthy people across ages. In the study overall: About one barcoded beta molecule per two T cells came from capture by template switching.

A second PCR of about 6 to 11 cycles used a sample-barcoded 5' primer and a J-beta primer mix. Via MiXCR, TCRdb re-called the 5' RACE reads, giving one row per CDR3 protein. The repertoire holds about 1.4 million distinct CDR3 sequences, with 59% as singletons. V was pared by 7 bases and J by 5 bases, with 14 bases between. In germline, CDR1 is MNHEY, CDR2 SVGEGT. The CDR3 runs 13 residues. Healthy individuals of Caucasian origin from Russia, aged about 6 to 100, served as donors. Per sample, no less than 5 micrograms of total RNA were extracted. This sequence originates from a man aged 18 to 30 in good health. Sequenced: blood. The chain has TRBV6-2 or TRBV6-3 and TRBJ1-1; D is ambiguous. This chain's CDR3 is CASTPTYVTEAFF. The CDR3 DNA reads TGTGCCAGCACCCCTACTTATGTGACTGAAGCTTTCTTT.